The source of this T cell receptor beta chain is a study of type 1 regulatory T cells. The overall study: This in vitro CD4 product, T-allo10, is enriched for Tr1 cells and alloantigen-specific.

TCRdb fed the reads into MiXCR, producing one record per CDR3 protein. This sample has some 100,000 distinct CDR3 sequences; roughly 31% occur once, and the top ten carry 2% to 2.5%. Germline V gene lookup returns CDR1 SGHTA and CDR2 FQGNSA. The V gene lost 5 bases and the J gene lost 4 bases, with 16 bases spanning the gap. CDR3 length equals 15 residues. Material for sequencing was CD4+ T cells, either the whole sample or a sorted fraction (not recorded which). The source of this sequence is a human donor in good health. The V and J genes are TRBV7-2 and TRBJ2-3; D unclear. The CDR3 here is CASSPGRNPADTQYF. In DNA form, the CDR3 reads TGTGCCAGCAGCCCGGGTAGGAACCCCGCAGATACGCAGTATTTT.